The rows below give T cell receptor beta chains drawn from one sample of a study of cytomegalovirus exposure and HLA in healthy donors. Profiled with immunoSEQ multiplex PCR; TCRdb holds only in-frame clones, not every one. The sample consists of over 90,000 clones, about 95% of them appearing once. The specimen was PBMCs. These receptors originate from a woman aged 18-29 years in good health and CMV-seronegative. Each CDR3 is given with its conserved first and last residue. Each record gives: D gene, V gene, clone size, J gene, CDR3 protein, CDR3 DNA. The D gene is left open where the match is weak. A clone size is listed for some rows: how often the clone was seen (once, few, many), or a class if it is expanded.

NA	TRBV2	NA	TRBJ1-4	CASRETVGEKLFF	TGTGCCAGCAGGGAGACAGTGGGTGAAAAACTGTTTTTT
TRBD1	TRBV5-1	NA	TRBJ2-1	CASSLSGTGGNEQFF	TGCGCCAGCAGCCTCTCCGGGACAGGAGGGAATGAGCAGTTCTTC
NA	TRBV5-1	NA	TRBJ2-7	CASSPATGYGQYF	TGCGCCAGCAGCCCTGCTACAGGATATGGGCAGTACTTC
TRBD1	TRBV9	NA	TRBJ1-2	CASSEGDSQVYGYTF	TGTGCCAGCAGCGAGGGGGACAGCCAAGTCTATGGCTACACCTTC
TRBD2	TRBV4-2	NA	TRBJ2-3	CASSQRVAGDTDTQYF	TGTGCCAGCAGCCAAAGGGTAGCGGGGGACACAGATACGCAGTATTTT
TRBD2	TRBV27	NA	TRBJ2-7	CASSLGLGDEQYF	TGTGCCAGCAGTCTTGGACTAGGCGACGAGCAGTACTTC
NA	TRBV27	NA	TRBJ1-3	CASSLAGTAGNTIYF	TGTGCCAGCAGTCTGGCCGGGACTGCTGGAAACACCATATATTTT
NA	TRBV4-1	NA	TRBJ1-1	CANPRGCGTEAFF	TGCGCCAACCCCAGGGGTTGTGGAACTGAAGCTTTCTTT
NA	TRBV7-3	NA	TRBJ2-1	CASSPQGGGVYNEQFF	TGTGCCAGCAGCCCTCAAGGGGGCGGGGTTTACAATGAGCAGTTCTTC
NA	TRBV7-9	NA	TRBJ2-5	CASSPPYPGGRETQYF	TGTGCCAGCAGCCCTCCGTATCCGGGGGGCCGGGAGACCCAGTACTTC
NA	TRBV9	NA	TRBJ1-2	CASSGQGSSVHYGYTF	TGTGCCAGCAGCGGGCAGGGCTCCTCTGTTCACTATGGCTACACCTTC
NA	TRBV7-9	NA	TRBJ2-7	CASSLYGRVDEQYF	TGTGCCAGCAGCTTATATGGCAGGGTCGACGAGCAGTACTTC
TRBD1	TRBV9	once	TRBJ1-4	CASSAPGTEANEKLFF	TGTGCCAGCAGCGCCCCCGGGACAGAGGCTAATGAAAAACTGTTTTTT
NA	TRBV5-6	NA	TRBJ2-4	CASSLVGRPKNIQYF	TGTGCCAGCAGCTTGGTAGGGAGACCCAAAAACATTCAGTACTTC
NA	TRBV7-2	few	TRBJ1-5	CASSSRGNQPQHF	TGTGCCAGCAGCTCAAGGGGTAATCAGCCCCAGCATTTT
TRBD1	TRBV28	few	TRBJ1-2	CASSLGTGNGYTF	TGTGCCAGCAGTTTGGGGACAGGGAATGGCTACACCTTC
NA	TRBV4-2	NA	TRBJ1-2	CASSQENLGAGVYGYTF	TGTGCCAGCAGCCAAGAGAACCTGGGGGCCGGAGTCTATGGCTACACCTTC
TRBD2	TRBV5-1	NA	TRBJ2-2	CASHPGLATNTGELFF	TGCGCCAGCCATCCGGGACTAGCGACGAACACCGGGGAGCTGTTTTTT